A single sample gave rise to the 27 T cell receptor beta chains below, sequenced in a study of CD8 T cells in Susac syndrome. With random hexamers, roughly 0.5 to 1 ug RNA was reverse transcribed. TCRdb fed the immunoSEQ multiplex PCR reads into MiXCR, producing one record per CDR3 protein. Altogether 120,000 or so distinct CDR3 sequences are present, 94% being singletons, with the ten largest covering more than 0.095%. Material: CD4+ T cells from PBMCs. The receptors here all came from a human donor in good health.

The gene calls are TRBV28 and TRBJ2-2; D might be TRBD1 (5 bases). CDR1 and CDR2 from the germline V gene are MDHEN and SYDVKM. With 4 bases removed from V and 3 bases from J, the gap between germline ends came to 12 bases. CDR3 length: 15 residues. CDR3 sequence: CASSSDSRHTGELFF. The CDR3 DNA follows: TGTGCCAGCAGTTCAGACAGTCGTCACACCGGGGAGCTGTTTTTT.

The V and J genes are TRBV19 and TRBJ2-7, with 13 nucleotides matching TRBD2. CDR1 LNHDA and CDR2 SQIVND come from the germline V gene (reference sequence). The V and J ends lost 6 bases and 2 bases, in that order; junction bases with no gene match: 4. This CDR3 spans 15 amino acids. CDR3 in amino acids: CASSELAGGTYEQYF. DNA for the CDR3: TGTGCCAGTAGCGAACTAGCGGGAGGGACCTACGAGCAGTACTTC.

V is TRBV19 and J is TRBJ1-5; D remains unclear. V gave up 0 bases and J gave up 4 bases, with 7 bases separating them. The CDR3 length is 14 residues. Germline V CDR1 and CDR2: LNHDA, SQIVND (reference sequence). In DNA form, the CDR3 reads TGTGCCAGTAGTATAGATGCGGGGAATCAGCCCCAGCATTTT. Translated, it gives CASSIDAGNQPQHF.

The rearrangement joins TRBV7-2 to TRBJ1-5; TRBD1 might be the D (6 bases). CDR1 SGHTA and CDR2 FQGNSA come from the germline V gene. V lost 6 bases to trimming and J lost 9 bases, with 12 bases between them. This CDR3 has 12 residues. This CDR3 is CASRAGALPQHF. The CDR3 bases are TGTGCCAGCAGAGCAGGGGCCCTGCCCCAGCATTTT. Complete variable domain (other parts from reference TRBV7-2 and TRBJ1-5): GAGVSQSPSNKVTEKGKDVELRCDPISGHTALYWYRQSLGQGLEFLIYFQGNSAPDKSGLPSDRFSAERTGGSVSTLTIQRTQQEDSAVYLCASRAGALPQHFGDGTRLSIL.

The genes are TRBV7-2 and TRBJ1-1; D remains ambiguous. Germline lookup yields CDR1 SGHTA and CDR2 FQGNSA. The CDR3 sequence is 14 residues long. Trimming removed 5 bases from V and 0 bases from J, with 10 bases in between. CDR3 residues: CASSVTEMNTEAFF. CDR3 DNA: TGTGCCAGCAGCGTTACAGAAATGAACACTGAAGCTTTCTTT.

This chain connects TRBV5-1 to TRBJ1-1; 7 nucleotides match TRBD1. The CDR3 has 13 residues. Germline loops: CDR1 SGHRS, CDR2 YFSETQ. V was pared by 3 bases and J by 4 bases, with 3 bases of the junction left unmatched. The CDR3 loop is CASSWAGGTEAFF. The CDR3 DNA follows: TGCGCCAGCAGCTGGGCAGGGGGCACTGAAGCTTTCTTT.

This clonotype was observed a handful of times. This sequence joins TRBV4-1 and TRBJ1-2; TRBD1 aligns across 7 bases. CDR3 size: 13 residues. Germline V gene lookup returns CDR1 MGHRA and CDR2 YSYEKL. J lost 4 bases, V lost 4 bases, and 3 bases had no gene match. CDR3: CASSPEGAYGYTF. Written as DNA, the CDR3 is TGCGCCAGCAGCCCAGAGGGGGCCTATGGCTACACCTTC.

The genes are TRBV30 and TRBJ1-1; D is ambiguous. The CDR3 length is 11 residues. The V end lost 8 bases, the J end lost 0 bases, and 7 bases lay between the germline ends. Germline V gene data show CDR1 as GTSNPN and CDR2 as SVGIG (reference sequence). This CDR3 is CAGVMNTEAFF. The CDR3 region has the DNA TGTGCCGGAGTGATGAACACTGAAGCTTTCTTT.

The V and J genes are TRBV9 and TRBJ2-1; TRBD1 might be the D (7 bases). V gave up 2 bases and J gave up 9 bases, with 21 bases separating them. Germline V lookup: CDR1 SGDLS, CDR2 YYNGEE. The CDR3 spans 16 residues. CDR3 in amino acids: CASSVELAPQGGEQFF. The CDR3 nucleotides are TGTGCCAGCAGCGTGGAACTAGCCCCCCAGGGGGGTGAGCAGTTCTTC.

The chain employs TRBV29-1 and TRBJ2-7; 11 nucleotides line up with TRBD1. Germline V gene data show CDR1 as SQVTM and CDR2 as ANQGSEA. The junction had 3 bases not matched to a gene; V was cut back by 6 bases and J by 2 bases. The CDR3 extends over 13 amino acids. CDR3 amino acids: CSVRDRGTYEQYF. The CDR3, as DNA: TGCAGCGTAAGGGACAGGGGGACCTACGAGCAGTACTTC.

V usage is TRBV3-1 and J usage is TRBJ2-7; TRBD1 matches at 7 bases. CDR1 and CDR2 (germline): LGHDT, YNNKEL (reference sequence). The V gene end was trimmed by 2 bases and the J gene end by 2 bases; junction bases not matched to a gene: 3. This CDR3 is built from 14 residues. The CDR3 protein is CASSQSGQPYEQYF. The CDR3 DNA sequence: TGTGCCAGCAGCCAATCGGGACAGCCCTACGAGCAGTACTTC.

This sequence joins TRBV6-2 or TRBV6-3 and TRBJ1-5, with 7 bases that match TRBD1. Germline trimming cut 5 bases from V and 2 bases from J; bases unmatched to any gene: 12. Germline V gene sequence: CDR1 MNHEY, CDR2 SVGEGT. The length of the CDR3 is 17 residues. This chain's CDR3 is CASSPIDRVYGNQPQHF. In nucleotides, the CDR3 is TGTGCCAGCAGTCCGATCGACAGGGTTTATGGCAATCAGCCCCAGCATTTT.

The chain couples TRBV7-2 to TRBJ2-5; D gene unclear. Looked up from germline, CDR1 is SGHTA and CDR2 is FQGNSA. The CDR3 has 13 amino acids. Trimming stripped 5 bases from V and 4 bases from J, with 11 bases between. The CDR3 region has the DNA TGTGCCAGCAGCACTGTCATGCGAGAGACCCAGTACTTC. As protein: CASSTVMRETQYF.

J is TRBJ2-3 and V is TRBV29-1, with D possibly matching TRBD1 (5 bases). Germline V CDR1 and CDR2: SQVTM, ANQGSEA. The length of the CDR3 is 15 residues. Deletions cut 0 bases from V and 5 bases from J, with 15 bases between. CDR3 coding DNA: TGCAGCGTTGAAGATCTGAACAGGCCAGGAGATACGCAGTATTTT. Its translation is CSVEDLNRPGDTQYF.

This sequence joins TRBV6-1 and TRBJ1-2, with D unresolved. V was trimmed by 2 bases and J by 5 bases, leaving 12 bases between them. Germline loops: CDR1 MNHNS, CDR2 SASEGT. The CDR3 is made up of 14 amino acids. CDR3 sequence reads: CASSELEGRYGYTF. The CDR3 DNA is TGTGCCAGCAGTGAATTGGAGGGTAGATATGGCTACACCTTC.

The count of this clonotype is one. Here the CDR3 DNA reads TGTGCCAGCAGAAGAGCGGGGTCCTACGAGCAGTACTTC. Encoded protein: CASRRAGSYEQYF. V usage is TRBV6-5 and J usage is TRBJ2-7; 7 bases are shared with TRBD2. CDR3 length: 13 amino acids. The germline gives CDR1 MNHEY, CDR2 SVGAGI. The V segment lost 6 bases and the J segment 1 base; nucleotides outside the gene matches: 3.

The sample holds one count of this clonotype. The chain recombines TRBV27 with TRBJ1-1; TRBD1 agrees at 9 bases. CDR3 length: 15 residues. Trimming cost V 5 bases and J 4 bases; bases outside gene matches: 8. Germline CDR1 is MNHEY and CDR2 is SMNVEV (reference sequence). CDR3 DNA: TGTGCCAGCAGTCCTTTACAGGGGGCTAGCACTGAAGCTTTCTTT. It yields the protein CASSPLQGASTEAFF.

CDR3 residues: CAISDQEGAKNIQYF. CDR3 DNA sequence: TGTGCCATCAGTGACCAAGAGGGGGCCAAAAACATTCAGTACTTC. This chain uses TRBV10-3 with TRBJ2-4, with D perhaps matching TRBD1 or TRBD2 (5 bases each). Trimming pared 3 bases from V and 1 base from J, leaving 10 bases between. The CDR3 contains 15 residues. Germline lookup yields CDR1 ENHRY and CDR2 SYGVKD.

The chain joins TRBV28 to TRBJ1-1; D is perhaps TRBD1 (6 bases). Between the trimmed V and J ends, which lost 7 bases and 0 bases, there was a span of 12 bases. The V gene's germline CDR1 is MDHEN and CDR2 SYDVKM. This CDR3 is 14 amino acids long. The DNA of the CDR3 is TGTGCCAGCACCCAGGGGTCGATGAACACTGAAGCTTTCTTT. Amino acid sequence: CASTQGSMNTEAFF.

The chain carries TRBV7-9 and TRBJ1-4, with no clear D. With 2 bases removed from V and 2 bases from J, the gap between germline ends came to 9 bases. The CDR3 sequence is 15 residues long. The germline gives CDR1 SEHNR, CDR2 FQNEAQ (reference sequence). The DNA of the CDR3 is TGTGCCAGCAGCTTACAGCCGGTGACTAATGAAAAACTGTTTTTT. This translates into CASSLQPVTNEKLFF.

This chain links TRBV20-1 with TRBJ1-1; 7 bases align to TRBD1. Germline V gene lookup returns CDR1 DFQATT and CDR2 SNEGSKA (reference sequence). V trimming: 2 bases; J trimming: 3 bases; junction bases outside the gene matches: 15. This CDR3 spans 17 amino acids. This CDR3 is CSARMRGYRGFDTEAFF. The CDR3 bases are TGCAGTGCTAGAATGCGGGGATACAGGGGATTTGACACTGAAGCTTTCTTT.

This chain uses TRBV29-1 with TRBJ2-1; TRBD2 is a possible D gene (5 bases). Trimming took off 1 base at V and 7 bases at J, with 11 bases between the two ends. The CDR3 runs 13 residues. Germline loops: CDR1 SQVTM, CDR2 ANQGSEA. The CDR3 spells CSVEVSTGNEQFF. The CDR3 bases are TGCAGCGTTGAAGTCTCAACGGGGAATGAGCAGTTCTTC.

The chain employs TRBV29-1 and TRBJ2-7; TRBD1 agrees at 12 bases. The V and J ends lost 6 bases and 8 bases, in that order; junction bases with no gene match: 5. Per the germline V gene, CDR1 is SQVTM and CDR2 is ANQGSEA. The CDR3 is 12 amino acids. DNA for the CDR3: TGCAGCGTCGGGACAGGGGGCAGCAAGCAGTACTTC. The encoded protein is CSVGTGGSKQYF.

The chain uses TRBV19 and TRBJ2-7; D uncertain. Trimming shortened V by 3 bases and J by 0 bases, and 12 bases separated the two germline ends. Germline-derived CDR1 and CDR2 are LNHDA and SQIVND (reference sequence). This CDR3 is built from 15 residues. The CDR3 reads CASSMAGPSSYEQYF. Here the CDR3 DNA reads TGTGCCAGTAGTATGGCAGGTCCGAGCTCCTACGAGCAGTACTTC.

This clonotype was found a few times. The chain has TRBV19 and TRBJ1-5; TRBD1 matches 7 bases. Germline CDR1 LNHDA, CDR2 SQIVND (reference sequence). This CDR3 contains 15 residues. Losses at the gene ends were 5 bases for V and 0 bases for J; bases not matched to a gene: 4. The CDR3 loop is CASSAGGYSNQPQHF. DNA for the CDR3: TGTGCCAGTAGTGCAGGGGGTTATAGCAATCAGCCCCAGCATTTT.

The rearrangement uses TRBV30 and TRBJ2-1, with D tentatively TRBD2 (6 bases). This CDR3 spans 12 amino acids. The germline gives CDR1 GTSNPN, CDR2 SVGIG (reference sequence). V shed 2 bases and J shed 7 bases, with 9 bases lying between them. The CDR3 nucleotides read TGTGCCTGGAGTAGACGGGGGAATGAGCAGTTCTTC. Translating gives CAWSRRGNEQFF.

The genes are TRBV6-1 and TRBJ2-5, with D hard to call. Germline assignment: CDR1 MNHNS and CDR2 SASEGT. CDR3 length: 11 residues. Trimming stripped 7 bases from V and 3 bases from J, with 6 bases between. Here the CDR3 DNA reads TGTGCCAGCATACTCGAAGAGACCCAGTACTTC. Amino acid sequence: CASILEETQYF.